Described below is a single TCR beta chain sequence and its context. This clone's antigen is unknown. Base-call qualities are not available, and no considerably larger clone is one nucleotide away. Taken from the germline V gene, the CDR1 and CDR2 loops are SGHTA and FQGNSA. The CDR3 has 13 amino acids, counting the end cysteine and phenylalanine. CDR3 DNA only is kept here, 39 bases in frame from base 1. Trimming accounts for 5 bases at V and 9 bases at J, while the number of junction bases matched to no gene is 7. Using the deep immunoSEQ assay, multiplex PCR amplified TCR CDR3 regions from genomic DNA. Extracted genomic DNA from each cell subset was spread evenly across all wells of several immunoSEQ 96-well plates, with each plate serving as a replicate. Each replicate PCR for sorted subsets received 150 to 250 ng genomic DNA, equal to about 30,000 T cell genomes. The purified libraries were quantified using a Qubit 3.0 fluorometer, sized with a Bioanalyzer 2100, and then quantified again using the KAPA Library Quantification kit. A separate single-read 150-cycle Illumina NextSeq 550 flow cell was used to sequence each immunoSEQ 96-well plate. The study's own analysis went as follows. Because the immunoSEQ output included only junctional sequences and no quality scores, the filtering could not be the same as the filtering used for full-length reads. Sequences were annotated with PyIR, a Python wrapper for IgBLAST v1.9, and V/J genes and CDR3 were assigned using IMGT germline references. Any read was removed if the V/J assignment was weak (E-value above 1e-6), the CDR3 was missing, or the read contained stop codons, out-of-frame junctions, or ambiguous translated residues. V3J clonotypes were defined as sequences sharing the same inferred V gene, J gene, and CDR3 amino acid sequence. Percentage overlap between repertoires was computed as shared unique clonotypes divided by the size of the smaller repertoire. Three approaches were used to assess repertoire richness: RTK rarefaction, the Chao1 estimator, and Recon v2.1 estimates of unobserved clonotypes. For all TCRbeta clonotypes obtained by the gDNA method from a handful of donors, generation probabilities were computed with OLGA. Imported from immuneACCESS, the table was reduced by TCRdb to in-frame sequences with V and J called. These copies leave out some clones; in studies compared against another copy, an unresolved V gene accounts for under half, and the cause of the remainder is not known. V, J and clone size are taken as reported in that table, and D and trimming were inferred from the DNA itself. The sample table lists under 1 million clones, about 91% of them with a count of one. In total, the top ten clones hold around 24% of the sample.

CD8 naive samples were CD45RO-negative cells positively selected for CCR7, giving a CD45RA+CCR7+ population that excluded TemRA cells. Donors were healthy HIV-negative adults with no recently reported acute infections or vaccinations. Every donor was a Caucasian adult residing in Nashville, Tennessee, USA. Blood was obtained by leukapheresis, after which PBMCs were separated by Ficoll-Histopaque density gradient centrifugation and cryopreserved in liquid nitrogen vapor phase. Analytical flow cytometry was used to check the purity and quantity of each magnetically sorted T cell population. Genomic DNA was isolated from each sorted fraction and quantified by UV absorbance on a Nanodrop 2000c. The data were taken from a study of shared clonotypes between healthy human individuals (TCRdb year 2020). General notes on the study: The cohort comprised a couple of women and a few men aged 18 to 49 years. To estimate repertoire size and how much clonotypes are shared between individuals, the study performed deep sequencing of blood TCR repertoires from a handful of healthy adults. For each donor, CD4 naive and CD4 memory were each given three plates, CD8 naive was given two plates, and CD8 memory was given one plate. Between about 0.94 and 8.9 billion PBMCs per donor were obtained by leukapheresis. Different laboratories and diverse techniques were used to prepare libraries and sequence TCR repertoires, to increase sequencing depth and limit assay-specific biases. Study-level results and caveats: Sampling was restricted to blood, and TCR repertoires in tissue are likely to differ from TCR repertoires in blood. About 4.5% of naive CD4, 3.5% of naive CD8, approximately 2.2% of memory CD4, and 0.35% to 0.4% of memory CD8 clonotypes were shared across several donors. Naive subsets generally had larger estimated clonotype richness than memory subsets did. The genetic and exposure-history diversity represented was limited by the small number of donors. Pairwise subsampling led to the expectation that sequencing depth would affect the degree of clonotype sharing among donors. Incomplete sequencing was indicated by rarefaction of sorted-subset datasets, despite the large sequencing depth. Clonotypes shared by all four sorted-subset donors showed higher generation probabilities than non-shared clonotypes.

What was sequenced was naive CD8+ T cells sorted from blood. In light of the paper, this sample's cell subset or site label describes: CD45RA+CCR7+. The rearranged chain carries TRBV7-2 and TRBJ2-7; TRBD2 matches 10 bases in the middle. This TCR was sampled from a man aged 25-40 years in good health. The CDR3 reads CASSPLAGGGQYF. The nucleotide sequence is given as TGTGCCAGCAGCCCCTTAGCGGGAGGTGGGCAGTACTTC. Joined to the reference TRBV7-2 and TRBJ2-7 proteins, this CDR3 gives the full variable domain: GAGVSQSPSNKVTEKGKDVELRCDPISGHTALYWYRQSLGQGLEFLIYFQGNSAPDKSGLPSDRFSAERTGGSVSTLTIQRTQQEDSAVYLCASSPLAGGGQYFGPGTRLTVT.